The present entry profiles one TCR beta chain with its context. Measured with immunoSEQ multiplex PCR; TCRdb has only the in-frame clones, and not every one. Here the sample spans some 460,000 clones, approximately 90% being singletons. V was pared by 9 bases and J by 7 bases, with 17 bases between. Germline-derived CDR1 and CDR2 are KGHDR and SFDVKD. CDR3 length: 13 residues. The data were obtained in a study of blood T cell repertoires in COVID-19. Sample: peripheral blood. The chain links TRBV24-1 to TRBJ1-2, with D unresolved. This receptor was identified in a woman under 40 with acute or convalescent COVID-19. The CDR3 sequence: CATEESASSGYTF. The DNA for the CDR3 is TGTGCCACCGAGGAATCGGCCTCGTCTGGCTACACCTTC.